These T cell receptor beta chains were read from a single sample in a study of HIV-infected children after antiretroviral therapy interruption. Each CDR3 protein gets one entry after TCRdb re-called the 3' RACE reads with MiXCR. The sample lists fewer than 100,000 distinct CDR3 sequences; roughly 6.7% were seen once. The sample was CD45RA+ CD4+ T cells from PBMCs, pooled from several time points, taken from a donor given antiretroviral therapy, either interrupted or continuous. The source is a pool of human donors with HIV. CDR3s include the opening cysteine and the closing phenylalanine or tryptophan. The order of the fields is clone size, V gene, D gene, J gene, CDR3 protein, CDR3 DNA. D genes are given only for firm matches. Not all rows give a size; the values are once, few, many and, for expanded clones, a class.

clone_size: many
v_call: TRBV28
d_call: -
j_call: TRBJ2-5
cdr3_aa: CASSMPTETQYF
cdr3_nt: TGTGCCAGCAGTATGCCAACAGAGACCCAGTACTTC

clone_size: many
v_call: TRBV23-1
d_call: -
j_call: TRBJ2-1
cdr3_aa: CASSQPQRLDPYNEQFF
cdr3_nt: TGCGCCAGCAGTCAACCTCAACGGCTTGATCCATACAATGAGCAGTTCTTC

clone_size: few
v_call: TRBV5-1
d_call: -
j_call: TRBJ2-5
cdr3_aa: CASSAPGQKETQYF
cdr3_nt: TGCGCCAGCAGCGCACCGGGACAAAAAGAGACCCAGTACTTC

clone_size: many
v_call: TRBV7-9
d_call: -
j_call: TRBJ2-5
cdr3_aa: CASSVGEYQETQYF
cdr3_nt: TGTGCCAGCAGCGTCGGAGAGTACCAAGAGACCCAGTACTTC

clone_size: -
v_call: TRBV5-6
d_call: -
j_call: TRBJ1-1
cdr3_aa: CARTNFPGSDTEAFF
cdr3_nt: TGTGCCAGGACCAATTTCCCGGGCTCGGACACTGAAGCTTTCTTT

clone_size: few
v_call: TRBV29-1
d_call: TRBD2
j_call: TRBJ2-3
cdr3_aa: CSVEGLAATDTQYF
cdr3_nt: TGCAGCGTTGAGGGACTAGCGGCGACAGATACGCAGTATTTT

clone_size: -
v_call: TRBV3-2
d_call: -
j_call: TRBJ1-5
cdr3_aa: CASTGQGALGNQPQHF
cdr3_nt: TGTGCCAGCACCGGTCAGGGGGCACTAGGCAATCAGCCCCAGCATTTT

clone_size: -
v_call: TRBV5-8
d_call: -
j_call: TRBJ2-3
cdr3_aa: CASSLAGRRYTDTQYF
cdr3_nt: TGTGCCAGCAGCTTGGCCGGGCGGCGGTACACAGATACGCAGTATTTT

clone_size: many
v_call: TRBV5-4
d_call: TRBD2
j_call: TRBJ2-2
cdr3_aa: CASRSGRAGETGELFF
cdr3_nt: TGTGCCAGCAGATCCGGCCGGGCGGGGGAAACCGGGGAGCTGTTTTTT

clone_size: many
v_call: TRBV6-5
d_call: TRBD1
j_call: TRBJ1-6
cdr3_aa: CASRGTGNNSPLHF
cdr3_nt: TGTGCCAGCAGGGGGACAGGGAATAATTCACCCCTCCACTTT

clone_size: once
v_call: TRBV5-1
d_call: -
j_call: TRBJ2-3
cdr3_aa: CASSLQSDSLPDF
cdr3_nt: TGCGCCAGCAGCTTGCAGTCTGATTCATTGCCGGATTTT

clone_size: -
v_call: TRBV29-1
d_call: TRBD1
j_call: TRBJ2-1
cdr3_aa: CSARDRAYNEQFF
cdr3_nt: TGCAGCGCCCGGGACAGGGCTTACAATGAGCAGTTCTTC

clone_size: many
v_call: TRBV4-1
d_call: TRBD1
j_call: TRBJ1-4
cdr3_aa: CASSQDPGQGTRKLFF
cdr3_nt: TGCGCCAGCAGCCAAGATCCGGGACAGGGGACGAGAAAACTGTTTTTT

clone_size: -
v_call: TRBV5-6
d_call: TRBD1
j_call: TRBJ1-6
cdr3_aa: CASSFRDRAYSPLHF
cdr3_nt: TGTGCCAGCAGCTTCCGGGACAGGGCCTATTCACCCCTCCACTTT

clone_size: many
v_call: TRBV7-3
d_call: TRBD1
j_call: TRBJ2-4
cdr3_aa: CASSLTVRDRANIQYF
cdr3_nt: TGTGCCAGCAGCTTAACCGTCCGGGACAGGGCTAACATTCAGTACTTC

clone_size: -
v_call: TRBV12-3/TRBV12-4
d_call: -
j_call: TRBJ2-2
cdr3_aa: CASSSNLNTGELFF
cdr3_nt: TGTGCCAGCAGTTCGAACTTGAACACCGGGGAGCTGTTTTTT

clone_size: few
v_call: TRBV20-1
d_call: -
j_call: TRBJ1-2
cdr3_aa: CSASRTALGNYGYTF
cdr3_nt: TGCAGTGCTAGTCGGACAGCTCTGGGTAACTATGGCTACACCTTC

clone_size: many
v_call: TRBV4-2
d_call: -
j_call: TRBJ1-1
cdr3_aa: CASSQDIDRPNTEAFF
cdr3_nt: TGTGCCAGCAGCCAAGATATAGACAGGCCGAACACTGAAGCTTTCTTT

clone_size: many
v_call: TRBV24-1
d_call: TRBD2
j_call: TRBJ2-1
cdr3_aa: CATSDPSTGTRQFF
cdr3_nt: TGTGCCACCAGTGACCCTAGTACCGGGACTAGGCAGTTCTTC

clone_size: -
v_call: TRBV15
d_call: TRBD1
j_call: TRBJ2-3
cdr3_aa: CATSRAQGIADTQYF
cdr3_nt: TGTGCCACCAGCAGGGCACAGGGGATAGCGGATACGCAGTATTTT

clone_size: many
v_call: TRBV2
d_call: -
j_call: TRBJ2-2
cdr3_aa: CASRQNTGELFF
cdr3_nt: TGTGCCAGCAGACAAAACACCGGGGAGCTGTTTTTT

clone_size: many
v_call: TRBV4-2
d_call: -
j_call: TRBJ2-7
cdr3_aa: CASSQDLGEFYEQYF
cdr3_nt: TGTGCCAGCAGCCAAGATTTAGGAGAATTCTACGAGCAGTACTTC

clone_size: many
v_call: TRBV20-1
d_call: -
j_call: TRBJ2-3
cdr3_aa: CSARGYLSPLSTDTQYF
cdr3_nt: TGCAGTGCTAGAGGCTATCTCTCGCCCCTTAGCACAGATACGCAGTATTTT

clone_size: -
v_call: TRBV19
d_call: -
j_call: TRBJ2-7
cdr3_aa: CASSPVVTYEQYF
cdr3_nt: TGTGCCAGTTCCCCCGTGGTAACCTACGAGCAGTACTTC

clone_size: many
v_call: TRBV10-3
d_call: -
j_call: TRBJ2-1
cdr3_aa: CAISVLGENEQFF
cdr3_nt: TGTGCCATCAGTGTACTGGGGGAGAATGAGCAGTTCTTC

clone_size: many
v_call: TRBV19
d_call: TRBD2
j_call: TRBJ2-7
cdr3_aa: CASSTGLAYEQYF
cdr3_nt: TGTGCCAGTAGTACGGGACTAGCCTACGAGCAGTACTTC

clone_size: few
v_call: TRBV30
d_call: -
j_call: TRBJ1-1
cdr3_aa: CAWVRDMNTEAFF
cdr3_nt: TGTGCCTGGGTTAGGGATATGAACACTGAAGCTTTCTTT

clone_size: few
v_call: TRBV3-1
d_call: -
j_call: TRBJ2-5
cdr3_aa: CASSQGIMRETQYF
cdr3_nt: TGTGCCAGCAGCCAAGGAATCATGCGAGAGACCCAGTACTTC

clone_size: many
v_call: TRBV12-3/TRBV12-4
d_call: TRBD1
j_call: TRBJ2-2
cdr3_aa: CASSSGQGANTGQLYF
cdr3_nt: TGTGCCAGCAGCTCGGGACAGGGTGCAAACACCGGGCAGCTCTACTTT

clone_size: few
v_call: TRBV10-1
d_call: -
j_call: TRBJ1-2
cdr3_aa: CASSENRGYGYTF
cdr3_nt: TGCGCCAGCAGTGAGAACAGAGGCTATGGCTACACCTTC

clone_size: -
v_call: TRBV7-1
d_call: -
j_call: TRBJ1-4
cdr3_aa: CASRPLGGPSTNEKLFF
cdr3_nt: TGTGCCAGCAGACCCCTCGGGGGACCTTCAACTAATGAAAAACTGTTTTTT

clone_size: many
v_call: TRBV20-1
d_call: -
j_call: TRBJ2-5
cdr3_aa: CSASYLQGAETQYF
cdr3_nt: TGCAGTGCTAGTTACTTACAGGGTGCGGAGACCCAGTACTTC

clone_size: many
v_call: TRBV6-5
d_call: -
j_call: TRBJ1-6
cdr3_aa: CASSYGQPYNSPLHF
cdr3_nt: TGTGCCAGCAGTTACGGACAGCCCTATAATTCACCCCTCCACTTT

clone_size: many
v_call: TRBV2
d_call: -
j_call: TRBJ1-5
cdr3_aa: CASSPRLGDNQPQHF
cdr3_nt: TGTGCCAGCAGCCCGAGATTGGGGGATAACCAGCCCCAGCATTTT

clone_size: many
v_call: TRBV10-1
d_call: -
j_call: TRBJ2-7
cdr3_aa: CASSPGNSPGEQYF
cdr3_nt: TGCGCCAGCAGTCCGGGAAACTCGCCGGGCGAGCAGTACTTC

clone_size: few
v_call: TRBV15
d_call: -
j_call: TRBJ2-2
cdr3_aa: CATSRARLDTGELFF
cdr3_nt: TGTGCCACCAGCAGAGCGAGGCTCGACACCGGGGAGCTGTTTTTT